The clone carrying this T cell receptor (beta chain) was recorded once. As yet, its antigen is unknown. Sequencing was performed with immunoSEQ multiplex PCR; in TCRdb, only in-frame clones are kept and a portion is missing. The sample carries some 62,000 clones, about 91% recorded once. Germline CDR1 reads SGHNT; CDR2 reads YENEEA. V lost 5 bases, J lost 2 bases, and 2 bases stayed unmatched. This CDR3 has 14 residues. This specimen comes from a study of PD-1 blockade in classical Hodgkin lymphoma. Every patient had relapsed following autologous stem cell transplantation, and cohorts differed in brentuximab vedotin exposure. Study-wide findings and caveats: Although disease activity or prior therapy may be involved, causes of the repertoire differences remain undefined.

The receptor was derived from a human donor with classical Hodgkin lymphoma. This specimen was peripheral blood mononuclear cells (PBMCs), taken at baseline. V gene TRBV11-3 combines with J gene TRBJ1-3, with 8 nucleotides matching TRBD1. The CDR3 loop reads CASSQTGAGNTIYF. The CDR3 DNA reads TGTGCCAGCAGCCAGACAGGGGCTGGAAACACCATATATTTT.